This T cell receptor (beta chain) was sequenced during a study of T cells in narcolepsy. Germline loops: CDR1 SGHRS, CDR2 YFSETQ. V was pared by 4 bases and J by 2 bases, with 11 bases between. The CDR3 spans 14 residues. Sequencing was performed with immunoSEQ multiplex PCR; in TCRdb, only in-frame clones are kept and a portion is missing. This repertoire shows fewer than 25,000 clones, about 86% found once; its top ten account for 4% to 5%. The sequence was obtained from a human donor in good health. The rearrangement joins TRBV5-1 to TRBJ2-3; a possible D gene is TRBD2 (6 bases). The sample comprised memory (CD45RA-) CD4+ T cells from blood. CDR3 bases: TGCGCCAGCAGCCCAGGGAGGACCACAGATACGCAGTATTTT. Residues: CASSPGRTTDTQYF. The full variable domain, with the rest looked up from reference TRBV5-1 and TRBJ2-3, is KAGVTQTPRYLIKTRGQQVTLSCSPISGHRSVSWYQQTPGQGLQFLFEYFSETQRNKGNFPGRFSGRQFSNSRSEMNVSTLELGDSALYLCASSPGRTTDTQYFGPGTRLTVL.